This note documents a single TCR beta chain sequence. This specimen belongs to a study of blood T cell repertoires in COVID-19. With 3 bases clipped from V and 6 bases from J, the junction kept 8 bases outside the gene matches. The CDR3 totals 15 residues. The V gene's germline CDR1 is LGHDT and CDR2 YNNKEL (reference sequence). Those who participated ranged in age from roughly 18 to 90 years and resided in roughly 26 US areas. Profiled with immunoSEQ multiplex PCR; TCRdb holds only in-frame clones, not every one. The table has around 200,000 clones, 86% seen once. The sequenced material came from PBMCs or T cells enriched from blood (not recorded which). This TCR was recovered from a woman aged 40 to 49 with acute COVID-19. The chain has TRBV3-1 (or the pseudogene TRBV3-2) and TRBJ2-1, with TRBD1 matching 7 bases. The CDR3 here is CASSHFDRDSNEQFF. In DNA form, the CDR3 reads TGTGCCAGCAGCCATTTCGACAGGGATAGCAATGAGCAGTTCTTC.